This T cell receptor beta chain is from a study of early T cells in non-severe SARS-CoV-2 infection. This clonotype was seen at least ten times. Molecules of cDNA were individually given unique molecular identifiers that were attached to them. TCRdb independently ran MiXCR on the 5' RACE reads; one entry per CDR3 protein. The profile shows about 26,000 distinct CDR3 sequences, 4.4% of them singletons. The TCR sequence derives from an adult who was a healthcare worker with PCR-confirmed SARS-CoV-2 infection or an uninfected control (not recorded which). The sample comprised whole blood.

CDR3 residues: CASRRQNYGYTF. CDR3 bases: TGTGCCAGCAGGCGACAGAACTATGGCTACACCTTC. The J gene is TRBJ1-2, the V gene TRBV12-3 or TRBV12-4, with D possibly TRBD1 on 5 matching bases. CDR3 length: 12 amino acids. V lost 6 bases and J 2 bases, leaving 7 bases between the germline ends.